This T cell receptor beta chain is from a study of T-cell reconstitution after alpha-beta-depleted transplantation in children. As for this clonotype: Its antigen is unknown.

As it was prepared, the TCRbeta library received unique molecular identifiers. MiXCR was run by TCRdb on the PCR reads, yielding one entry per CDR3 protein. In the table there are roughly 400,000 distinct CDR3 sequences, around two fifths of which are singletons. The study's findings and limits: Expanded graft clones, several hundred of them, were reportedly the source of alpha-beta T cells about two months after transplant. Among T cells one year after transplant, newly produced cells accounted for most counts and diversity. High day-60 TCRbeta diversity in some patients came from surviving recipient T cells and thymic progenitors.

The CDR3 has 15 residues. Trimming cost V 6 bases and J 3 bases, with 17 bases left between them. From germline, CDR1 is MDHEN and CDR2 SYDVKM. The source of this sequence is a girl aged 2-10 years with aplastic anemia, due to receive a stem cell transplant. The sample was PBMCs, taken before TCRalphabeta/CD19-depleted stem cell transplant. The chain combines TRBV28 with TRBJ2-5; tentatively, D is TRBD1 (6 bases). CDR3 in amino acids: CASRSTGTRKETQYF. DNA of the CDR3: TGTGCCAGCAGGTCCACAGGGACACGCAAAGAGACCCAGTACTTC.